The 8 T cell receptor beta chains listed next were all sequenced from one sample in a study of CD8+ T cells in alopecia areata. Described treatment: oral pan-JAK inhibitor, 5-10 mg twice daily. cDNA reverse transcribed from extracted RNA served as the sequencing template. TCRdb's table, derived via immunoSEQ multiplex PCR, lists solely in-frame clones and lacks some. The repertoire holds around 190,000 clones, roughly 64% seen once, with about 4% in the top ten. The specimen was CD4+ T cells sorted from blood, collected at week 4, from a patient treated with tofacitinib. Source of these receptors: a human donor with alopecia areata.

The CDR3 DNA reads TGTGCCAGCAGTCCCGGGACAGCCGACACAGATACGCAGTATTTT. This sequence encodes CASSPGTADTDTQYF. The rearrangement links TRBV2 to TRBJ2-3, with 7 bases matching TRBD1. The CDR3 spans 15 residues. After removal of 5 bases from V and 2 bases from J, the junction contained 7 bases not matched to a gene. Germline values: CDR1 SNHLY, CDR2 FYNNEI.

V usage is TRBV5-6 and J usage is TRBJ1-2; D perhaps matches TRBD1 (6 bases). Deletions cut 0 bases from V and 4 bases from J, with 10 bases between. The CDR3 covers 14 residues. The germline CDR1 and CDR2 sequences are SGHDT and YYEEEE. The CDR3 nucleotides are TGTGCCAGCAGCTTGGTGGGACAAACCTATGGCTACACCTTC. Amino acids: CASSLVGQTYGYTF.

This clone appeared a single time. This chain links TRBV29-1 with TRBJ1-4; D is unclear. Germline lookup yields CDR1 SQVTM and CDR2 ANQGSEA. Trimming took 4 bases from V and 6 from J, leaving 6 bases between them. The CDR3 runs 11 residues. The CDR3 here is CSVGMDEKLFF. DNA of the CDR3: TGCAGCGTTGGGATGGATGAAAAACTGTTTTTT.

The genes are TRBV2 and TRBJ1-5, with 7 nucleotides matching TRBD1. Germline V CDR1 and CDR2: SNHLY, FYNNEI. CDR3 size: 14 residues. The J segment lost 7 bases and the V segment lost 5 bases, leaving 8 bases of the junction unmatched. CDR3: CASSRQGRSQPQHF. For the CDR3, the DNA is TGTGCCAGCAGTCGACAGGGCCGGAGCCAGCCCCAGCATTTT.

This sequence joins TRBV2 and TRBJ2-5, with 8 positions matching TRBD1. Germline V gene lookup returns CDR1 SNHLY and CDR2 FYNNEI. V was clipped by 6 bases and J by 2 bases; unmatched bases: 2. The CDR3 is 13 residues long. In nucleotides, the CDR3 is TGTGCCAGCAGCGGACAGGGTCAAGAGACCCAGTACTTC. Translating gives CASSGQGQETQYF.

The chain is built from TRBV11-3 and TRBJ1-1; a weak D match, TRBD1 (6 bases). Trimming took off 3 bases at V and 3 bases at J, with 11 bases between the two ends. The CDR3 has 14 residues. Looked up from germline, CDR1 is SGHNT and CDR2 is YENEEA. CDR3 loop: CASSLGGQDTEAFF. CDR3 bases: TGTGCCAGCAGCTTGGGGGGGCAGGACACTGAAGCTTTCTTT.

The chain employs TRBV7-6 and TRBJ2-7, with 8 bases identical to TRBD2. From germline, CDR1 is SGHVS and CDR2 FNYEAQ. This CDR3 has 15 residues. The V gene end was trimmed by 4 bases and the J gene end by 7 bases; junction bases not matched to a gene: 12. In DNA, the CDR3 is TGTGCCAGCAGCTCCCGGACTAGCCCAGCCGCGGAGCAGTACTTC. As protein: CASSSRTSPAAEQYF.

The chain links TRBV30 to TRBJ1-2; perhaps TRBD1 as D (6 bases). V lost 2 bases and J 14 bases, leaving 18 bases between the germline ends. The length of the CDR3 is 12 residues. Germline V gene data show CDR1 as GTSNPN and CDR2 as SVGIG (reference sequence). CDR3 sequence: CAWSLGTGGLTF. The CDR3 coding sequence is TGTGCCTGGAGTCTTGGGACTGGGGGCCTGACCTTC.